This T cell receptor (beta chain) was captured in a study of human T cells and chemical hapten exposure. About the research overall: Each patient's scalp received weekly diphenylcyclopropenone throughout the approximately 24-week study. Study-wide results and limits: Relative to controls, expanded TCRs formed significantly more large CDR3 similarity clusters.

Time point reported: pre-sensitization, week 0. Indicated treatment: therapeutic diphenylcyclopropenone sensitization with weekly scalp DPC. This clonotype showed up just a few times. The antigen is unknown. TCRdb analysed the RACE reads with MiXCR anew, one entry per CDR3 protein. The data hold some 74,000 distinct CDR3 sequences, with approximately 14% observed a single time. The germline V and J ends were trimmed by 0 bases and 9 bases, with 12 bases remaining between them. Per germline, CDR1 KGHSH and CDR2 LQKENI. There are 15 residues in the CDR3. The chain couples TRBV18 to TRBJ1-6; D remains ambiguous. This clonotype was sampled from a woman aged 45-60 years with alopecia areata. Some clones in this sample may be carry-over from other donors' samples. The specimen comprised whole blood, sampled in connection with sensitization to the hapten diphenylcyclopropenone (DPC). The CDR3: CASSPPELRVSPLHF. CDR3 nucleotide sequence: TGTGCCAGCTCACCACCGGAATTACGGGTTTCACCCCTCCACTTT.